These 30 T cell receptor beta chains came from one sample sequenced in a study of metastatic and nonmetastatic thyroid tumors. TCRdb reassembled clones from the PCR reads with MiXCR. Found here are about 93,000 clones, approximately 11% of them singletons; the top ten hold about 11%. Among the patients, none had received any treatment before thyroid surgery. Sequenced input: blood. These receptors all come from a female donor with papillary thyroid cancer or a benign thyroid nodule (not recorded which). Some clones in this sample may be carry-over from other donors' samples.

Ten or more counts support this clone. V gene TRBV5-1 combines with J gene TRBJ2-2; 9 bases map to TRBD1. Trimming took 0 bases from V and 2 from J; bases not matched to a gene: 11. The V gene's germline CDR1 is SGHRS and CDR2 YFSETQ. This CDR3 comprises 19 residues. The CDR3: CASSLAKLKQGANTGELFF. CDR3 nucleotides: TGCGCCAGCAGCTTGGCCAAGTTGAAACAGGGGGCCAACACCGGGGAGCTGTTTTTT.

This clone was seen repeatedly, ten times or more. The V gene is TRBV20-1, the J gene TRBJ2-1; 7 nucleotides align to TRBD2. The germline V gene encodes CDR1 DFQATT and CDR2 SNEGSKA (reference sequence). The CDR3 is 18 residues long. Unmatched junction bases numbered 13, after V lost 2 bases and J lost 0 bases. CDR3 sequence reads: CSARFFRGAGYSYNEQFF. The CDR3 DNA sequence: TGCAGTGCTAGATTCTTCCGGGGAGCGGGATACTCCTACAATGAGCAGTTCTTC.

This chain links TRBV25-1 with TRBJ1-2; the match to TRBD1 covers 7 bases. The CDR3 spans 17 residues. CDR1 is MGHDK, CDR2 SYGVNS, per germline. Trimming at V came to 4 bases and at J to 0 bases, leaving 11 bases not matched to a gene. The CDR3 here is CASSGRGTASSNYGYTF. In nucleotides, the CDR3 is TGTGCCAGCAGTGGGCGCGGGACAGCCTCTTCTAACTATGGCTACACCTTC.

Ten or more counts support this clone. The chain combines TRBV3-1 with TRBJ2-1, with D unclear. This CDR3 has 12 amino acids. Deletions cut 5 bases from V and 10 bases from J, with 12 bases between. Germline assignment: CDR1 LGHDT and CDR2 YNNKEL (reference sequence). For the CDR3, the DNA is TGTGCCAGCAGCGGGAATGGCAGAGAGCAGTTCTTC. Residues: CASSGNGREQFF.

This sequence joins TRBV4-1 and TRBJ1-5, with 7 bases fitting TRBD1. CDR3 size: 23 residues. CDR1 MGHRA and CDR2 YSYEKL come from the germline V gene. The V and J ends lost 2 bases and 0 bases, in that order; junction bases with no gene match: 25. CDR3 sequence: CASSQWDRNIPRYGRGSNQPQHF. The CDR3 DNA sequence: TGCGCCAGCAGCCAATGGGACAGAAATATTCCCCGTTATGGCCGGGGTAGCAATCAGCCCCAGCATTTT.

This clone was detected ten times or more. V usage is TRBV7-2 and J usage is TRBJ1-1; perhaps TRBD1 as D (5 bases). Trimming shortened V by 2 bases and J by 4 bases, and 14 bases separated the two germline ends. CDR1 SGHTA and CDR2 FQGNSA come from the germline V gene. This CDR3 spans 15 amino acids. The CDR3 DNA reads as TGTGCCAGCAGCTTAATAACGGGGCAGGGCACTGAAGCTTTCTTT. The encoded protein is CASSLITGQGTEAFF.

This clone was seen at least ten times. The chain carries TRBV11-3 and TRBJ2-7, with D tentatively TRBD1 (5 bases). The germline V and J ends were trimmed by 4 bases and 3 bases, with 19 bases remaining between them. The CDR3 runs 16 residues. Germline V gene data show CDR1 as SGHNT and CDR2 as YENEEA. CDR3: CASSYEFWQGFYEQYF. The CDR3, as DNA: TGTGCCAGCAGCTACGAATTCTGGCAGGGATTCTACGAGCAGTACTTC.

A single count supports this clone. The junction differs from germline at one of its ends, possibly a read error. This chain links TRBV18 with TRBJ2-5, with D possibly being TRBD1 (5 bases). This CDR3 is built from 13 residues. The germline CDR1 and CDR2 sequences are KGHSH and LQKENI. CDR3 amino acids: CASSPRGGETHYF. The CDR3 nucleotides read TGTGCCAGCTCACCAAGGGGTGGCGAGACCCATTACTTC.

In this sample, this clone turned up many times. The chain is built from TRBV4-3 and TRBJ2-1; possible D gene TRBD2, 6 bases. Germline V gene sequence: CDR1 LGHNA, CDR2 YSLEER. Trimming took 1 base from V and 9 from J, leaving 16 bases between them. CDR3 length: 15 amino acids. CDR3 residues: CASSQGVAEAREQFF. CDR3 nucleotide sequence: TGCGCCAGCAGCCAAGGGGTAGCGGAGGCGCGTGAGCAGTTCTTC.

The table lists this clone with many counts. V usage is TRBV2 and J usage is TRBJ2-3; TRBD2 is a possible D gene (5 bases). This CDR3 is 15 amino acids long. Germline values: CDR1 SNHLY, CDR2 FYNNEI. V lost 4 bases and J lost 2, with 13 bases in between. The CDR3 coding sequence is TGTGCCAGCAGTGTTTCTGGCGGGTTCACAGATACGCAGTATTTT. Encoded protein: CASSVSGGFTDTQYF. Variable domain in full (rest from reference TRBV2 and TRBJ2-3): EPEVTQTPSHQVTQMGQEVILRCVPISNHLYFYWYRQILGQKVEFLVSFYNNEISEKSEIFDDQFSVERPDGSNFTLKIRSTKLEDSAMYFCASSVSGGFTDTQYFGPGTRLTVL.

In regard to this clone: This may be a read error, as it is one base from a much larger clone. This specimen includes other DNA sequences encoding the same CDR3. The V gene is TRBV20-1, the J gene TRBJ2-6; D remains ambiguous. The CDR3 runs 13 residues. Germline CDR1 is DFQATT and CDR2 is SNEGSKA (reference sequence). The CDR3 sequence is CSGAPTGANVLTF. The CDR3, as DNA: TGCAGCGGAGCCCCCACCGGGGCCAACGTCCTGACTTTC.

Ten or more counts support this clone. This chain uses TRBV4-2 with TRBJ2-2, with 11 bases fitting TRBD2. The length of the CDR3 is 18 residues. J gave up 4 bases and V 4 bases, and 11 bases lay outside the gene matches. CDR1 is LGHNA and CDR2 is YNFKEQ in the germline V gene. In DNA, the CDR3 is TGTGCCAGCAGCCGAGAATTACTAGCGGGAGTTTCCACCGGGGAGCTGTTTTTT. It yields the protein CASSRELLAGVSTGELFF.

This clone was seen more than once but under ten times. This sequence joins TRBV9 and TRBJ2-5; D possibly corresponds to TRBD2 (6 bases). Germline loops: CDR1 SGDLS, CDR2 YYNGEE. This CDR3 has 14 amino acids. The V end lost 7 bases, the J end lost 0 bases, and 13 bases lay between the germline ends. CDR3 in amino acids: CASSWGDDQETQYF. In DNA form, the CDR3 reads TGTGCCAGCTCGTGGGGGGATGACCAAGAGACCCAGTACTTC.

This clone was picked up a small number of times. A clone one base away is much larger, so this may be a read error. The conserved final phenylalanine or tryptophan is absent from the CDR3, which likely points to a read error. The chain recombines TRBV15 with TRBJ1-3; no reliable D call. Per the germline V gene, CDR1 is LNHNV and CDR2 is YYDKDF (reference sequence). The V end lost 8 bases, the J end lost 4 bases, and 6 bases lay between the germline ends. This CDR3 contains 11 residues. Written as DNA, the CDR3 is TGTGCCACCTTGTTAGGAAACACCATATATTCT. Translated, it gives CATLLGNTIYS.

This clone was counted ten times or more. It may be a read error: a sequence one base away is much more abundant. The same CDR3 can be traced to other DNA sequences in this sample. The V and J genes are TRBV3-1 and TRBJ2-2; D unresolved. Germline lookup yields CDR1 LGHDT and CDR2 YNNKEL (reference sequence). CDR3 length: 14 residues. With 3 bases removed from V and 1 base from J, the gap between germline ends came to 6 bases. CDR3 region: CASSHSVNTGELFF. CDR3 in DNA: TGTGCCAGCAGCCACTCAGTGAACACCGGGGAGCTGTTTTTT.

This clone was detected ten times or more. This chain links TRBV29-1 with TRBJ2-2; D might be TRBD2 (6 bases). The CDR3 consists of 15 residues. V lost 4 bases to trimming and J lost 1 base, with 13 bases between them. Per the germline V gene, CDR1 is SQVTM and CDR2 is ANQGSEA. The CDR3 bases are TGCAGCGTTGTAATCGGGGGTCTGAACACCGGGGAGCTGTTTTTT. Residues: CSVVIGGLNTGELFF.

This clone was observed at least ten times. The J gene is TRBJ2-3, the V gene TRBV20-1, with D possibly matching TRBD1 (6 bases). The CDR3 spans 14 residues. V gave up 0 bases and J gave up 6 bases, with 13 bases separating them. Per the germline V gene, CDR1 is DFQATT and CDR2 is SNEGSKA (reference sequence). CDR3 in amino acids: CSARDHRVVDTQYF. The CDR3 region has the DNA TGCAGTGCTAGAGACCACAGGGTAGTGGATACGCAGTATTTT.

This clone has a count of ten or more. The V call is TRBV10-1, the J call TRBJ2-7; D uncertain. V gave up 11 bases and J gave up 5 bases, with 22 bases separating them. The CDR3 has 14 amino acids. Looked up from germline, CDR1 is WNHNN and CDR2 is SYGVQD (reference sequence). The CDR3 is CACTCPKPQHEQYF. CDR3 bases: TGCGCCTGTACATGCCCGAAACCTCAACACGAGCAGTACTTC.

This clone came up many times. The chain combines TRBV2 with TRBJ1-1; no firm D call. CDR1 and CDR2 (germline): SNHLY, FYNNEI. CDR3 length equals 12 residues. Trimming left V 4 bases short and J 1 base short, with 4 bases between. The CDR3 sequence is CASSGQNTEAFF. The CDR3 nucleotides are TGTGCCAGCAGTGGGCAGAACACTGAAGCTTTCTTT.

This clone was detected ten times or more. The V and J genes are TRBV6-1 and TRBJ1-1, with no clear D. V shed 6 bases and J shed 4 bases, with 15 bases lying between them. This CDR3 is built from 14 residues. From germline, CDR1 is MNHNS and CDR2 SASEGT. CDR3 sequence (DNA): TGTGCCAGCAGCGCTACGGTCGCCCCCACTGAAGCTTTCTTT. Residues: CASSATVAPTEAFF.

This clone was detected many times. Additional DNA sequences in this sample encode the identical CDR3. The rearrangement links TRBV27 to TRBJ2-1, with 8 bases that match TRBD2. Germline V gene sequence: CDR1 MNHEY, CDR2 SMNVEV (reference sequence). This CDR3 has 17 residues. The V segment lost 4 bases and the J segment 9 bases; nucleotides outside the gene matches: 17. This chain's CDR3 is CASSSPRGGLPRSEQFF. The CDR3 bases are TGTGCCAGCAGTTCCCCCCGGGGGGGACTGCCTCGGAGTGAGCAGTTCTTC.

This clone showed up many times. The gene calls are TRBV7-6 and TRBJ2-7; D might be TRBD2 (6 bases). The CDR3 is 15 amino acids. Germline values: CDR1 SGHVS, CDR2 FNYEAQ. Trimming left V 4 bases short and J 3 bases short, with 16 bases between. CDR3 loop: CASSSSSGGIYEQYF. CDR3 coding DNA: TGTGCCAGCAGCTCCTCGTCCGGGGGTATCTACGAGCAGTACTTC.

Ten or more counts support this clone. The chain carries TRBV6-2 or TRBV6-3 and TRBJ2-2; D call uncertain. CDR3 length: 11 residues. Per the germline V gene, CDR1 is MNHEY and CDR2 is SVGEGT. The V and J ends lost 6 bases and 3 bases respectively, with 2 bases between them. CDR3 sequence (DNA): TGTGCCAGCAGCCACACCGGGGAGCTGTTTTTT. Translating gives CASSHTGELFF.

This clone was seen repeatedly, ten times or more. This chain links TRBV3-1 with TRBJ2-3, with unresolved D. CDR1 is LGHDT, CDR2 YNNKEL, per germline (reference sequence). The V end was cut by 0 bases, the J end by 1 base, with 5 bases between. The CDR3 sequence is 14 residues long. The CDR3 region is CASSQDLGTDTQYF. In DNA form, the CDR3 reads TGTGCCAGCAGCCAAGATCTTGGCACAGATACGCAGTATTTT.

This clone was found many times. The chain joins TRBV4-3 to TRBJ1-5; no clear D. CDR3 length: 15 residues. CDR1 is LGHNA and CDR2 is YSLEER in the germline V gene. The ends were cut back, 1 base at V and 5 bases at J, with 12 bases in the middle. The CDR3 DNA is TGCGCCAGCAGCCAAGGGCCAGGCGCTTATCAGCCCCAGCATTTT. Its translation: CASSQGPGAYQPQHF.

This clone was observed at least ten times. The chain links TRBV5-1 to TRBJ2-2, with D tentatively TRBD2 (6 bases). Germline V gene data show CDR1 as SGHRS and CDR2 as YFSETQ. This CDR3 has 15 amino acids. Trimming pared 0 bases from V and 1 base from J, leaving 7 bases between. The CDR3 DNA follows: TGCGCCAGCAGCTTGGCCGGGGGGAACACCGGGGAGCTGTTTTTT. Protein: CASSLAGGNTGELFF.

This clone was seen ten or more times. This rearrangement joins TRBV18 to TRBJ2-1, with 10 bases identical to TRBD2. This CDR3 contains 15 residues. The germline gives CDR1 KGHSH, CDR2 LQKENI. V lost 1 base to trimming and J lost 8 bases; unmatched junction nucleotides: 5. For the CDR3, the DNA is TGTGCCAGCTCACCACGAGAGCGGGAGGGCCATGAGCAGTTCTTC. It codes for CASSPREREGHEQFF.

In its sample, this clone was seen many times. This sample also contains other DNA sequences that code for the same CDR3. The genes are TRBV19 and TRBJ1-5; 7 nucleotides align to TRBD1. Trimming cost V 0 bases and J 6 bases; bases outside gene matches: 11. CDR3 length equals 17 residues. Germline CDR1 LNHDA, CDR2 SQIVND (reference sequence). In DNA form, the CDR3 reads TGTGCCAGTAGTATAGATCTGTTAGGACAGGTTGGTCAGCCCCAGCATTTT. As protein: CASSIDLLGQVGQPQHF.

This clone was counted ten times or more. The CDR3 here is CATGLGNEQFF. The CDR3 nucleotides are TGTGCCACCGGACTTGGGAATGAGCAGTTCTTC. The chain has TRBV24-1 and TRBJ2-1; a weak D match, TRBD2 (5 bases). Between the trimmed V and J ends, which lost 9 bases and 7 bases, there was a span of 9 bases. This CDR3 comprises 11 residues. Germline V CDR1 and CDR2: KGHDR, SFDVKD.

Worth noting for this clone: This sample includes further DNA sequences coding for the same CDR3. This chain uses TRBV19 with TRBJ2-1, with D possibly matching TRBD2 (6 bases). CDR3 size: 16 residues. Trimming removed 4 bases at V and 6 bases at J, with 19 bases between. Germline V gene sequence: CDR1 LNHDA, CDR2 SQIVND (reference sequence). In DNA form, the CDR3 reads TGTGCCAGTAGTACCGACACTGCGGGGAACCGCAATGAGCAGTTCTTC. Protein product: CASSTDTAGNRNEQFF.